This TCR beta chain was recorded in a study of T cells in Graves' hyperthyroidism and ophthalmopathy. TCR beta CDR3 regions were amplified from RNA. TCR CDR3 regions were first amplified by RT-PCR with HTBI primers. TCRdb re-called the multiplex PCR reads with MiXCR, one entry per CDR3 protein. The sample has around 280,000 distinct CDR3 sequences, roughly 15% seen once. This clonotype appeared many times. Its antigen is unidentified. Each diagnosis was grounded in clinical symptoms, serum thyroxine and TRAb, thyroid ultrasound, and orbital computed tomography. Study-level findings and limits: In blood, most of the thyroid clonotypes expanded above 0.001 were also present.

Sequenced: blood. The receptor's source is a woman in her 40s with Graves' hyperthyroidism.

The CDR3 is CASKTMIHNEQFF. The DNA for the CDR3 is TGTGCCAGCAAGACCATGATTCACAATGAGCAGTTCTTC. The V and J genes are TRBV2 and TRBJ2-1; D gene unclear. The germline V gene has CDR1 SNHLY and CDR2 FYNNEI. V lost 7 bases and J 5 bases, leaving 12 bases between the germline ends. This CDR3 has 13 amino acids.